A selection of T cell receptor beta chains follows, all from one sample in a study of T cell responses to AZD1222 COVID-19 vaccine. The table came from immunoSEQ multiplex PCR; TCRdb's copy has only in-frame clones and leaves some out. Of around 140,000 clones in the sample, nearly 90% were seen once. The sample in question was peripheral blood, obtained on day 0 of AZD1222 vaccination. The receptors come from an adult in good health. Each CDR3 is given with its conserved first and last residue. Fields, in order: D gene, J gene, clone size, V gene, CDR3 protein, CDR3 DNA. The D gene is left open where the match is weak. A clone size is listed for some rows: how often the clone was seen (once, few, many), or a class if it is expanded.

>-|TRBJ2-7|-|TRBV12-3/TRBV12-4
CASSLGGPYEQYF
TGTGCCAGCAGTTTGGGGGGACCCTACGAGCAGTACTTC
>TRBD2|TRBJ2-5|-|TRBV3-1/TRBV3-2
CASSPLAGAGETQYF
TGTGCCAGCAGCCCCTTAGCGGGAGCCGGGGAGACCCAGTACTTC
>TRBD2|TRBJ2-7|-|TRBV6-6
CASSYSFWGGKYEQYF
TGTGCCAGCAGTTACTCGTTTTGGGGGGGAAAATACGAGCAGTACTTC
>TRBD1|TRBJ1-2|once|TRBV5-4
CASKEDRGTYGYTF
TGTGCCAGCAAGGAAGACAGGGGGACTTATGGCTACACCTTC
>TRBD2|TRBJ2-4|-|TRBV27
CASWGASSGSTKNIQYF
TGTGCCAGCTGGGGGGCGTCTAGCGGGAGTACCAAAAACATTCAGTACTTC
>-|TRBJ1-1|-|TRBV19
CASRVDLVPTEAFF
TGTGCCAGTAGGGTGGACTTGGTCCCCACTGAAGCTTTCTTT
>-|TRBJ1-1|-|TRBV23-1
CASSQSWDTEAFF
TGCGCCAGCAGTCAATCATGGGACACTGAAGCTTTCTTT
>-|TRBJ1-1|-|TRBV2
CASSLHSNTEAFF
TGTGCCAGCAGCCTCCACTCAAACACTGAAGCTTTCTTT
>-|TRBJ2-3|-|TRBV12-3/TRBV12-4
CASSFRQGDTQYF
TGTGCCAGCAGTTTCAGGCAGGGAGATACGCAGTATTTT
>TRBD2|TRBJ2-1|-|TRBV19
CASDPGGIEGGQFF
TGTGCCAGTGACCCGGGGGGAATAGAGGGTGGGCAGTTCTTC
>-|TRBJ1-1|-|TRBV11-3
CASSLDFGNTEAFF
TGTGCCAGCAGCTTAGATTTCGGTAACACTGAAGCTTTCTTT
>TRBD1|TRBJ1-1|-|TRBV6-5
CASSLGQLNTEAFF
TGTGCCAGCTCCCTGGGACAGTTGAACACTGAAGCTTTCTTT
>TRBD2|TRBJ2-2|-|TRBV5-1
CASSPTSGQTGELFF
TGCGCCAGCAGCCCGACTAGCGGGCAGACCGGGGAGCTGTTTTTT
>-|TRBJ1-1|once|TRBV18
CASSQAMNTEAFF
TGTGCCAGCTCACAGGCTATGAACACTGAAGCTTTCTTT
>TRBD1|TRBJ1-6|-|TRBV11-2
CASSFRPRTGLENSPLHF
TGTGCCAGCAGCTTTAGACCCAGGACAGGTCTAGAGAATTCACCCCTCCACTTT
>TRBD2|TRBJ2-3|-|TRBV7-9
CAKTSGRTDTQYF
TGTGCCAAGACTAGCGGGAGGACAGATACGCAGTATTTT
>-|TRBJ2-3|-|TRBV28
CASSFPRVIGDTQYF
TGTGCCAGCAGTTTTCCCAGGGTTATAGGAGATACGCAGTATTTT
>-|TRBJ1-5|-|TRBV9
CASSATLGYPIGRECQPQHF
TGTGCCAGCAGCGCAACATTGGGATATCCCATCGGACGCGAATGTCAGCCCCAGCATTTT
>TRBD1|TRBJ1-1|-|TRBV11-3
CASSSSTGLGAEAFF
TGTGCCAGCAGCTCCTCGACAGGGCTTGGCGCTGAAGCTTTCTTT
>-|TRBJ2-7|-|TRBV4-1
CASSRGLPGTIIKKMEREQYF
TGCGCCAGCAGCAGGGGCCTGCCCGGGACCATAATCAAAAAGATGGAGAGGGAGCAGTACTTC
>-|TRBJ1-3|-|TRBV2
CASRGAPPIWGNTIYF
TGTGCCAGCCGAGGGGCACCCCCGATTTGGGGAAACACCATATATTTT
>TRBD1|TRBJ1-6|-|TRBV10-2
CASSPGQDNRPLHF
TGCGCCAGCAGCCCGGGACAGGACAATCGACCCCTCCACTTT
>-|TRBJ2-7|-|TRBV19
CASSIGTLSYEQYF
TGTGCCAGTAGTATAGGGACGTTATCCTACGAGCAGTACTTC
>-|TRBJ1-2|-|TRBV5-4
CASSWNPGQDIYYTF
TGTGCCAGCAGCTGGAATCCGGGACAAGACATTTACTACACCTTC
>-|TRBJ1-1|-|TRBV6-2/TRBV6-3
CASSYNPEVEAFF
TGTGCCAGCAGTTACAATCCAGAGGTTGAAGCTTTCTTT
>-|TRBJ1-1|-|TRBV9
CASSVASGSGAFF
TGTGCCAGCAGCGTAGCTTCGGGGAGTGGGGCTTTCTTT
>-|TRBJ2-1|-|TRBV28
CASSLNVEQFF
TGTGCCAGCAGTTTGAATGTTGAGCAGTTCTTC
>-|TRBJ1-1|-|TRBV14
CASSLGVSRPEAFF
TGTGCCAGCAGCCTGGGAGTTAGCCGCCCTGAAGCTTTCTTT
>-|TRBJ2-4|-|TRBV27
CASSPRVPRTSGNIQYF
TGTGCCAGCAGTCCGCGGGTCCCTCGAACCTCGGGGAACATTCAGTACTTC
>-|TRBJ2-1|-|TRBV7-9
CASKGGMEEIGAFF
TGTGCCAGCAAAGGGGGGATGGAGGAAATAGGGGCCTTCTTC
>-|TRBJ2-2|-|TRBV5-4
CASSFGGPDTGELFF
TGTGCCAGCAGCTTCGGGGGGCCGGACACCGGGGAGCTGTTTTTT